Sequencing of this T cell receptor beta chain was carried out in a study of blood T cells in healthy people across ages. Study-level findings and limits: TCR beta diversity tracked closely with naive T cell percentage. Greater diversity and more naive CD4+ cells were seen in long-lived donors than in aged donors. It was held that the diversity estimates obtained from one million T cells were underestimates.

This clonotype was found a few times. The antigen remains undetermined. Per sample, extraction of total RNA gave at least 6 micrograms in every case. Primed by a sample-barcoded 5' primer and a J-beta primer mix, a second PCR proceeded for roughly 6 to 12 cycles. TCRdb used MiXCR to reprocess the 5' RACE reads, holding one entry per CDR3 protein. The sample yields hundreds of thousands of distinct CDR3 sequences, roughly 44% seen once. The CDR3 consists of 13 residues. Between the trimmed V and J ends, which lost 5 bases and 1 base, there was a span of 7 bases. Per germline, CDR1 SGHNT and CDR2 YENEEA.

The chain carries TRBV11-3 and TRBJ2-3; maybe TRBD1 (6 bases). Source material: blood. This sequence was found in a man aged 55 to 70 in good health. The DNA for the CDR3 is TGTGCCAGCAGCCACAGGGGCACAGATACGCAGTATTTT. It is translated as CASSHRGTDTQYF.